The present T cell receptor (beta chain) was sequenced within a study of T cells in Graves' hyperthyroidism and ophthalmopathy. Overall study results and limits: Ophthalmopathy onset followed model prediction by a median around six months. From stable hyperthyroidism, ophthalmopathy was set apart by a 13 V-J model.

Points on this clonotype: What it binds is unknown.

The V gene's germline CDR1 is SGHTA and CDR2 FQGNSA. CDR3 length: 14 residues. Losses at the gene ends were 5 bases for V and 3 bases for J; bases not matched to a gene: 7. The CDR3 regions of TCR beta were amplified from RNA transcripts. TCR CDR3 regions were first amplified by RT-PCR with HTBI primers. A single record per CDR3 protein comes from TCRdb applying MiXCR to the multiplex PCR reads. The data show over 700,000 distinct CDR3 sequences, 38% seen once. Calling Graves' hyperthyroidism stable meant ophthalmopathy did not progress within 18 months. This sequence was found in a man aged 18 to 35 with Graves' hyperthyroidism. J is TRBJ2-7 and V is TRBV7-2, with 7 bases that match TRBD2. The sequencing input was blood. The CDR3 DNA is TGTGCCAGCAGCAAACAGCGGGGCCTCTACGAGCAGTACTTC. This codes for CASSKQRGLYEQYF.